This is a list of T cell receptor beta chains from one sample in a study of blood T cells in healthy people across ages. TCRdb reprocessed the 5' RACE reads with MiXCR, giving one entry per CDR3 protein. The top ten clones hold roughly 28% of a sample with some 290,000 distinct CDR3 sequences, less than 30% of them seen once. Sequenced material: blood. These receptors originate from a woman aged 70-85 years in good health. CDR3s include the opening cysteine and the closing phenylalanine or tryptophan. A D gene is named only where the DNA matches it firmly. Expanded clones get a size class; other rows say once, few or many, or leave the size out.

TRBV10-3	NA	TRBJ2-2	NA	TGTGCCATCAGTCCACGACAGGACGGGGAGCTGTTTTTT	CAISPRQDGELFF
TRBV7-2	NA	TRBJ2-5	many	TGTGCCAGCAGCTTAGCAGGGATCAGAGAGACCCAGTACTTC	CASSLAGIRETQYF
TRBV7-7	TRBD1	TRBJ2-3	NA	TGTGCCAGCAGCCCCGGACAGGGGGTCCCCCCAGATACGCAGTATTTT	CASSPGQGVPPDTQYF
TRBV29-1	TRBD2	TRBJ2-1	few	TGCAGCGTTGTCCTTAGCGGGACCCTTTCTTATGAGCAGTTCTTC	CSVVLSGTLSYEQFF
TRBV5-5	NA	TRBJ2-7	NA	TGTGCCCGCAGCTTATTGGGGCAGGGTATGGTCGAGCAGTACTTC	CARSLLGQGMVEQYF
TRBV7-6	TRBD1	TRBJ2-5	many	TGTGCCAGCTCTCGGGACAGGGTGGGAGAGACCCAGTACTTC	CASSRDRVGETQYF
TRBV4-1	NA	TRBJ2-5	NA	TGCGCCAGCAGCCAAAAGGTAGTCCTACAAGAGACCCAGTACTTC	CASSQKVVLQETQYF
TRBV29-1	NA	TRBJ1-2	NA	TGCAGCGTCGAGGGGGGCAGGACTAACTATGGCTACACCTTC	CSVEGGRTNYGYTF
TRBV20-1	TRBD2	TRBJ2-7	NA	TGCAGTGCTAGAGATCAGCGGGGAGGACCCTACGAGCAGTACTTC	CSARDQRGGPYEQYF
TRBV29-1	NA	TRBJ1-5	NA	TGCAGCGCAGGGAATAGCAATCAGCCCCAGCATTTT	CSAGNSNQPQHF
TRBV5-1	NA	TRBJ1-2	NA	TGCGCCAGCAGCTTGGATACAGGGTCTGGATATGGCTACACCTTC	CASSLDTGSGYGYTF
TRBV2	NA	TRBJ1-4	NA	TGTGCCAGCAGATCGGAGGGGACGATTAATGAAAAACTGTTTTTT	CASRSEGTINEKLFF
TRBV11-2	NA	TRBJ2-3	many	TGTGCCAGCAGCTTAGATCTAGGTGGGGATACGCAGTATTTT	CASSLDLGGDTQYF
TRBV27	TRBD1	TRBJ2-5	NA	TGTGCCAGCAGCATGCGACAGGGACAAGAGACCCAGTACTTC	CASSMRQGQETQYF
TRBV5-1	TRBD2	TRBJ2-1	NA	TGCGCCAGCAGCTTGGGGGCTAGCGGGAGGTTCAACAATGAGCAGTTCTTC	CASSLGASGRFNNEQFF
TRBV3-1	NA	TRBJ1-4	NA	TGTGCCAGCAGTGAAAACGGTGGGGAAAAACTGTTTTTT	CASSENGGEKLFF
TRBV6-5	TRBD2	TRBJ2-7	NA	TGTGCCAGCAGTAAGCGGGAGACTGGGTACGAGCAGTACTTC	CASSKRETGYEQYF
TRBV18	TRBD1	TRBJ1-5	few	TGTGCCAGCTCGCCTACAGGGGCGCTTAATCAGCCCCAGCATTTT	CASSPTGALNQPQHF
TRBV29-1	TRBD2	TRBJ2-1	many	TGCAGCGTTGGGAAGGGAGCGGGAGGAGGGTTCAATGAGCAGTTCTTC	CSVGKGAGGGFNEQFF
TRBV4-1	NA	TRBJ1-6	few	TGCGCCAGCAGCCGGGAGAGCTCCTATAATTCACCCCTCCACTTT	CASSRESSYNSPLHF
TRBV19	NA	TRBJ1-4	few	TGTGCCAGTAGTAGCGACATCAGAGGAGAAAAACTGTTTTTT	CASSSDIRGEKLFF
TRBV12-3/TRBV12-4	NA	TRBJ2-1	many	TGTGCCAGCAGTCCCGGGACTTCGCAGTTCTTC	CASSPGTSQFF
TRBV4-1	NA	TRBJ1-1	few	TGCGCCAGCAGCCATCGGACAGACACTGAAGCTTTCTTT	CASSHRTDTEAFF
TRBV5-1	NA	TRBJ1-2	NA	TGCGCCAGCAGCGGCACAGAAGGGGCTGGCTACACCTTC	CASSGTEGAGYTF
TRBV25-1	TRBD2	TRBJ2-5	few	TGTGCCAGCAGTGACCCATCGCTAGCGGCCGTGGGAGAGACCCAGTACTTC	CASSDPSLAAVGETQYF
TRBV29-1	NA	TRBJ1-2	many	TGCAGCGTTGCAGGCGAGCTCTATGGCTACACCTTC	CSVAGELYGYTF
TRBV28	TRBD1	TRBJ2-7	NA	TGTGCCAGCAGTCCCCCGGGACAGGGGACCTACGAGCAGTACTTC	CASSPPGQGTYEQYF
TRBV20-1	TRBD2	TRBJ2-7	NA	TGCAGTGCGACTTCTCAACTAGCGCCGACCAACTACGAGCAGTACTTC	CSATSQLAPTNYEQYF
TRBV5-6	NA	TRBJ2-4	few	TGTGCCAGCAGCGAAGCCGGGGTTGTTATAGCCAAAAACATTCAGTACTTC	CASSEAGVVIAKNIQYF
TRBV6-1	TRBD1	TRBJ1-3	NA	TGTGCCAGCAGTGTGGACAGGTCTTCTGGAAACACCATATATTTT	CASSVDRSSGNTIYF
TRBV3-1	TRBD1	TRBJ2-1	few	TGTGCCAGCAGCCAGATTTCGGGACAGGGAAGCAATGAGCAGTTCTTC	CASSQISGQGSNEQFF
TRBV29-1	NA	TRBJ1-2	NA	TGCAGCGTTGTAAAGGACAGCGGATCTATCGGCTACACCTTC	CSVVKDSGSIGYTF
TRBV19	NA	TRBJ1-1	few	TGTGCCAGTAAGGAAGGGAGTGGTGTCGAAGCTTTCTTT	CASKEGSGVEAFF
TRBV20-1	NA	TRBJ1-2	NA	TGCAGTGCTAGAGAACGACAAGGGTCCGCAGGAGGCTACACCTTC	CSARERQGSAGGYTF
TRBV6-5	TRBD1	TRBJ2-5	many	TGTGCCAGCAGCCAAAACAGGGGTGAGACCCAGTACTTC	CASSQNRGETQYF
TRBV10-2	TRBD2	TRBJ2-4	many	TGCGCCAGCAGTGAGAGGGGAAGCGGGAACCACATTCAGTACTTC	CASSERGSGNHIQYF
TRBV7-9	TRBD1	TRBJ1-1	NA	TGTGCCAGCAGCTCCCGGACAGGGGGCGGTACTGAAGCTTTCTTT	CASSSRTGGGTEAFF
TRBV7-9	NA	TRBJ1-1	NA	TGTGCCAGCAGCGAAACCATCGGGCGACTGGGCACTGAAGCTTTCTTT	CASSETIGRLGTEAFF
TRBV24-1	NA	TRBJ1-5	few	TGTGCCACCAGTGATGTTAAGAGCAATCAGCCCCAGCATTTT	CATSDVKSNQPQHF
TRBV20-1	TRBD2	TRBJ2-1	many	TGCAGTGCTAGAGAGGGGACTAGCGGGAGGATATACAATGAGCAGTTCTTC	CSAREGTSGRIYNEQFF
TRBV20-1	NA	TRBJ1-2	few	TGCAGTGCTTTTTTCACAGGGAGTTCAACTGGCTACACCTTC	CSAFFTGSSTGYTF
TRBV12-3/TRBV12-4	TRBD1	TRBJ1-3	NA	TGTGCCAGCAGTCCTCCGGGACAGAGACGAAACACCATATATTTT	CASSPPGQRRNTIYF
TRBV5-1	TRBD2	TRBJ2-2	few	TGCACCAGCAGCCCCGGGACTAGCGGGAGGTACGGGGAGCTGTTTTTT	CTSSPGTSGRYGELFF
TRBV3-1	NA	TRBJ1-1	few	TGTGCCAGCAGCCACACAGCTAAAGCGCCTAACACTGAAGCTTTCTTT	CASSHTAKAPNTEAFF
TRBV28	NA	TRBJ2-7	many	TGTGCCAGCAGTTTAGACGAGGTGGACGTATACTGGGGAAAAAGTACCTACGAGCAGTACTTC	CASSLDEVDVYWGKSTYEQYF
TRBV7-2	NA	TRBJ2-7	NA	TGTGCCAGCAACAATCGGGGCGGGGATATCGAGCAGTACTTC	CASNNRGGDIEQYF
TRBV29-1	TRBD1	TRBJ2-7	few	TGCAGCGTTGTCGGGACAGGTCTCTACGAGCAGTACTTC	CSVVGTGLYEQYF
TRBV5-1	TRBD2	TRBJ2-5	many	TGCGCCAGCAGCCCACTAGCGGGAGGCGCAGAGACCCAGTACTTC	CASSPLAGGAETQYF